The 21 T cell receptor beta chains presented below share a single source sample, sequenced in a study of brain T cells in children with intractable seizures (dated by TCRdb to the early 2020s). The library was prepared using the immunoSEQ multiplex PCR assay. Entries here come from immuneACCESS through TCRdb and include only in-frame sequences with V and J called. Some clones fail to appear in such tables; in the studies checked, an unresolved V gene covers under half of the shortfall, and the cause of the remainder is unknown. This sample holds just under 65,000 clones; approximately 95% were observed only once. The top ten hold roughly 0.38% of the sample. Per the publication, the time point label means: resected brain tissue, or blood drawn just prior to surgery. The sequencing here drew on peripheral blood, taken at surgery. These receptors all come from a boy in the first two years of life with focal cortical dysplasia and intractable seizures.

The chain combines TRBV27 with TRBJ1-1; D is possibly TRBD1 (6 bases). There are 18 residues in the CDR3. Trimming cost V 4 bases and J 4 bases, with 25 bases left between them. The germline gives CDR1 MNHEY, CDR2 SMNVEV (reference sequence). The CDR3 spells CASSSSPTGMVWGTEAFF. The CDR3 region has the DNA TGTGCCAGCAGTTCCTCGCCCACAGGGATGGTGTGGGGCACTGAAGCTTTCTTT.

This chain joins TRBV7-9 and TRBJ2-1, with 8 bases fitting TRBD1. CDR1 and CDR2 from the germline V gene are SEHNR and FQNEAQ (reference sequence). V dropped 2 bases and J dropped 2; count of bases not matched to a gene: 8. The CDR3 is 17 residues long. CDR3 sequence: CASSLTRQGRPYNEQFF. CDR3 coding DNA: TGTGCCAGCAGCTTAACAAGACAGGGGCGACCCTACAATGAGCAGTTCTTC.

The chain combines TRBV6-5 with TRBJ2-5; 7 bases are a match to TRBD2. The germline V gene has CDR1 MNHEY and CDR2 SVGAGI. V trimming: 6 bases; J trimming: 1 base; junction bases outside the gene matches: 8. The CDR3 extends over 15 amino acids. This CDR3 is CASRPLAVFQETQYF. The CDR3 DNA reads TGTGCCAGCAGACCCCTAGCGGTTTTCCAAGAGACCCAGTACTTC.

The chain carries TRBV9 and TRBJ2-6; tentatively, D is TRBD1 (5 bases). Germline V lookup: CDR1 SGDLS, CDR2 YYNGEE. V was trimmed by 3 bases and J by 0 bases, leaving 16 bases between them. This CDR3 is built from 18 residues. For the CDR3, the DNA is TGTGCCAGCAGCGCCAGGGCTTATAGAAGCTCTGGGGCCAACGTCCTGACTTTC. This codes for CASSARAYRSSGANVLTF.

The chain links TRBV9 to TRBJ2-5, with D possibly being TRBD1 (6 bases). Germline V gene lookup returns CDR1 SGDLS and CDR2 YYNGEE. V lost 5 bases, J lost 1 base, and 18 bases lay in between. CDR3 length: 16 amino acids. The CDR3 DNA follows: TGTGCCAGCAGTCAGGGGACCGCACCTTCCCAAGAGACCCAGTACTTC. Its translation is CASSQGTAPSQETQYF.

This rearrangement joins TRBV5-1 to TRBJ2-1; the D is unclear. There are 13 residues in the CDR3. The V end was cut by 3 bases, the J end by 0 bases, with 4 bases between. CDR1 is SGHRS, CDR2 YFSETQ, per germline. This CDR3 is CASSWDSYNEQFF. The CDR3, as DNA: TGCGCCAGCAGCTGGGACTCCTACAATGAGCAGTTCTTC.

The genes are TRBV6-5 and TRBJ2-1, with 8 bases that match TRBD2. V was clipped by 5 bases and J by 5 bases; unmatched bases: 5. Germline V gives CDR1 MNHEY, CDR2 SVGAGI. CDR3 length: 14 residues. The CDR3 nucleotides are TGTGCCAGCAGTACGGGGGGGTCAAACAATGAGCAGTTCTTC. Translating gives CASSTGGSNNEQFF.

This rearrangement joins TRBV5-4 to TRBJ2-5, with D hard to call. The CDR3 consists of 15 residues. V lost 0 bases and J 2 bases, leaving 11 bases between the germline ends. The germline V gene has CDR1 SGHNT and CDR2 YYREEE (reference sequence). The DNA of the CDR3 is TGTGCCAGCAGCTTGGGTATCTCAGGACAAGAGACCCAGTACTTC. It yields the protein CASSLGISGQETQYF.

The chain uses TRBV7-2 and TRBJ2-1; D remains unclear. Germline V gene lookup returns CDR1 SGHTA and CDR2 FQGNSA. V was pared by 2 bases and J by 2 bases, with 7 bases between. CDR3 length: 14 amino acids. The CDR3 nucleotides are TGTGCCAGCAGCTTAATCGGAACCTACAATGAGCAGTTCTTC. It codes for CASSLIGTYNEQFF.

This clone was picked up one time. V is TRBV4-1 and J is TRBJ1-6; tentative D call: TRBD1 (5 bases). The CDR3 sequence is 18 residues long. Trimming cost V 0 bases and J 8 bases, with 20 bases left between them. Germline V gives CDR1 MGHRA, CDR2 YSYEKL. CDR3 bases: TGCGCCAGCAGCCAAGATGAATTCGGGGCGGGATCTTATTCACCCCTCCACTTT. Amino acids: CASSQDEFGAGSYSPLHF.

This rearrangement joins TRBV7-9 to TRBJ2-7, with D possibly matching TRBD2 (5 bases). V gave up 0 bases and J gave up 0 bases, with 9 bases separating them. The germline V gene has CDR1 SEHNR and CDR2 FQNEAQ (reference sequence). This CDR3 contains 15 residues. CDR3 sequence reads: CASSLAAGSSYEQYF. In nucleotides, the CDR3 is TGTGCCAGCAGCTTAGCGGCGGGCAGCTCCTACGAGCAGTACTTC.

The chain carries TRBV29-1 and TRBJ2-3; 9 positions match TRBD2. V lost 6 bases and J lost 2; bases outside the gene matches: 3. This CDR3 is 13 amino acids long. The V gene's germline CDR1 is SQVTM and CDR2 ANQGSEA. This chain's CDR3 is CSVRGGDTDTQYF. DNA of the CDR3: TGCAGCGTCCGCGGGGGGGACACAGATACGCAGTATTTT.

This chain connects TRBV10-3 to TRBJ2-1; D ambiguous. The CDR3 spans 15 residues. Between the trimmed V and J ends, which lost 3 bases and 6 bases, there was a span of 15 bases. Germline V gene lookup returns CDR1 ENHRY and CDR2 SYGVKD. CDR3 bases: TGTGCCATCAGTGACCCGGGCCTGGGGTCCAATGAGCAGTTCTTC. Translation gives CAISDPGLGSNEQFF.

This chain joins TRBV6-5 and TRBJ2-2, with 8 bases matching TRBD1. Trimming removed 1 base from V and 6 bases from J; junction bases left unmatched: 7. This CDR3 comprises 16 residues. The germline V gene encodes CDR1 MNHEY and CDR2 SVGAGI. Written as DNA, the CDR3 is TGTGCCAGCAGTTACTACACAGACAGGGGAGCCGGGGAGCTGTTTTTT. Its translation: CASSYYTDRGAGELFF.

This chain connects TRBV5-5 to TRBJ2-5; D is perhaps TRBD2 (5 bases). The CDR3 length is 14 residues. V gave up 2 bases and J gave up 5 bases, with 13 bases separating them. CDR1 SGHKS and CDR2 YYEKEE come from the germline V gene (reference sequence). Written as DNA, the CDR3 is TGTGCCAGCAGCTTAGGTCCGAGGGAGGAGACCCAGTACTTC. It encodes CASSLGPREETQYF. The full variable domain, completed using reference TRBV5-5 and TRBJ2-5, is DAGVTQSPTHLIKTRGQQVTLRCSPISGHKSVSWYQQVLGQGPQFIFQYYEKEERGRGNFPDRFSARQFPNYSSELNVNALLLGDSALYLCASSLGPREETQYFGPGTRLLVL.

The genes are TRBV2 and TRBJ2-1; D may be TRBD2 (5 bases). Germline CDR1 and CDR2: SNHLY and FYNNEI. Trimming cost V 8 bases and J 0 bases, with 11 bases left between them. The CDR3 has 14 amino acids. The CDR3 loop is CASGERFSYNEQFF. Written as DNA, the CDR3 is TGTGCCAGCGGAGAGCGGTTCTCCTACAATGAGCAGTTCTTC.

The chain is built from TRBV28 and TRBJ2-3, with D tentatively TRBD2 (5 bases). CDR1 MDHEN and CDR2 SYDVKM come from the germline V gene. V was cut by 5 bases and J by 7 bases, with 10 bases left in between. The CDR3 is 12 residues long. The CDR3 sequence: CASSTDSHTQYF. CDR3 sequence (DNA): TGTGCCAGCAGTACGGACTCCCATACGCAGTATTTT.

V usage is TRBV2 and J usage is TRBJ2-1, with TRBD2 identical over 9 bases. The CDR3 has 15 residues. J lost 5 bases, V lost 6 bases, and 8 bases had no gene match. The germline gives CDR1 SNHLY, CDR2 FYNNEI. The CDR3 sequence: CASRDSSGTHNEQFF. The CDR3 DNA reads as TGTGCCAGCAGGGATTCTAGCGGGACCCACAATGAGCAGTTCTTC.

This clone was found once. This sequence joins TRBV27 and TRBJ1-1, with D possibly TRBD1 on 5 matching bases. V lost 5 bases, J lost 1 base, and 11 bases lay in between. Germline CDR1 reads MNHEY; CDR2 reads SMNVEV (reference sequence). This CDR3 is built from 14 residues. Written as DNA, the CDR3 is TGTGCCAGCAGTCTCAGGGTCGGGAACACTGAAGCTTTCTTT. Amino acids: CASSLRVGNTEAFF.

The genes are TRBV3-1 (or the pseudogene TRBV3-2) and TRBJ2-3, with 10 bases lining up with TRBD1. Trimming cost V 3 bases and J 4 bases; bases outside gene matches: 4. From germline, CDR1 is LGHDT and CDR2 YNNKEL (reference sequence). The CDR3 has 15 residues. In DNA form, the CDR3 reads TGTGCCAGCAGCCACTGGACAGGGGGTCCAGATACGCAGTATTTT. Its translation: CASSHWTGGPDTQYF.

This chain links TRBV5-1 with TRBJ1-2; TRBD1 aligns across 7 bases. V shed 5 bases, J shed 2 bases, and the junction held 6 bases outside the gene matches. Germline V gene lookup returns CDR1 SGHRS and CDR2 YFSETQ. The CDR3 has 14 amino acids. Here the CDR3 DNA reads TGCGCCAGCAGACGGACGACAGGGAACTATGGCTACACCTTC. Translating gives CASRRTTGNYGYTF.